The following is a T cell receptor beta chain sequence with its context. What it binds is not known. The CDR3 is 13 residues long. In germline, CDR1 is SGHTA, CDR2 FQGNSA. V was cut by 5 bases and J by 6 bases, with 10 bases left in between. Attachment of unique molecular identifiers to individual cDNA molecules was performed in the library. As handled by the study authors: Ranging from roughly 23,224 to 750,000, TCR counts per sample had a median value of around 94,000. TCRdb analysed the RACE reads with MiXCR anew, one entry per CDR3 protein. The V and J calls shown here were made by TCRdb, not taken from the authors' results. Of under 200,000 distinct CDR3 sequences listed, more than 12% are singletons. This sample's time point: patch test 1, 2 weeks after DPC sensitization. Stated treatment: therapeutic diphenylcyclopropenone sensitization with weekly scalp DPC. The sample belongs to a study of human T cells and chemical hapten exposure.

Study-wide results and caveats: TCRs exceeding a frequency of 1 in 1000 stayed unchanged under DPC sensitization. Expanded TCRs made up significantly more big CDR3 similarity clusters than controls did.

Sequences were derived from whole blood, sampled in connection with sensitization to the hapten diphenylcyclopropenone (DPC). This rearrangement joins TRBV7-2 to TRBJ2-2; D gene ambiguous. The clonotype was recovered from a woman in her 30s with alopecia areata. Some clones in this sample may be carry-over from other donors' samples. The CDR3, as DNA: TGTGCCAGCAGCCGGAGTGTTTCCGGGGAGCTGTTTTTT. This codes for CASSRSVSGELFF.